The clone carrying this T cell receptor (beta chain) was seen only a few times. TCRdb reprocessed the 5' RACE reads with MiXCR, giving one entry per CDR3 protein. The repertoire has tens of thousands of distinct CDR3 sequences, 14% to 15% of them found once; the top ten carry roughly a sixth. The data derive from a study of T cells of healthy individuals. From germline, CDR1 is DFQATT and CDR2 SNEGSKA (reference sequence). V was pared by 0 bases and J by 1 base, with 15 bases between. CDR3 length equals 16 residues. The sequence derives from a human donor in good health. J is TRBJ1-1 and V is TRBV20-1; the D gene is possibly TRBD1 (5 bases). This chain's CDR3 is CSARDPFGASNTEAFF. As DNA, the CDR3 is TGCAGTGCTAGAGATCCCTTCGGGGCTTCGAACACTGAAGCTTTCTTT.